This TCR beta chain stems from a study of blood T cell repertoires in COVID-19. Study context: Sources were T cells, B-cell-depleted T cells, or PBMCs; the material itself was cDNA or gDNA.

A Seattle source enrolled patients during active infection and followed them longitudinally. Germline V gives CDR1 MDHEN, CDR2 SYDVKM. Trimming stripped 7 bases from V and 7 bases from J, with 13 bases between. This CDR3 spans 12 amino acids. In the authors' methods: The assay estimated nucleated cells by amplifying reference gene primers. Data came from immunoSEQ multiplex PCR; TCRdb stores just in-frame clones and leaves some out. Clone size and V and J calls were adopted from that table, with D and trimming inferred from the DNA. The sample lists around 120,000 clones; almost 90% were seen once. Sequenced: peripheral blood. The chain employs TRBV28 and TRBJ1-1; D gene unclear. The TCR comes from a woman in her sixties or seventies with COVID-19, enrolled during active disease. CDR3 protein: CASTEGAREAFF. CDR3 nucleotide sequence: TGTGCCAGCACAGAGGGAGCCCGTGAAGCTTTCTTT.